The 20 T cell receptor beta chains below come from one sample, sequenced in a study of Ad26.COV2.S vaccination and SARS-CoV-2 variants. The treatment here: 15 to 20 received Ad26.COV2.S at low or high dose, single or two shots; five or six received placebo; per-sample allocation not given. The samples date from day 63 after the first vaccine or placebo injection. Method: immunoSEQ multiplex PCR; TCRdb's copy keeps in-frame clones and lacks some. Counted here are 350,000 to 600,000 clones, 89% occurring once; the ten biggest clones make up 1.7%. The sequencing used peripheral blood, collected in a trial of Ad26.COV2.S vaccine versus placebo. These receptors originate from a person between 18 and 59 years old who received the Ad26.COV2.S COVID-19 vaccine or a placebo.

This chain joins TRBV13 and TRBJ2-7, with 9 bases aligning to TRBD1. Germline CDR1 PRHDT, CDR2 FYEKMQ (reference sequence). The CDR3 is 19 residues long. The ends lost 2 bases at V and 0 bases at J; junction bases unmatched: 14. DNA for the CDR3: TGTGCCAGCAGCTTAAGGGGGGGACAGGGAGCCTTCCGCTCCTACGAGCAGTACTTC. It translates to CASSLRGGQGAFRSYEQYF.

The chain couples TRBV7-9 to TRBJ1-1; 7 positions agree with TRBD1. Looked up from germline, CDR1 is SEHNR and CDR2 is FQNEAQ (reference sequence). The CDR3 spans 14 residues. V dropped 7 bases and J dropped 3; count of bases not matched to a gene: 8. CDR3 loop: CASTLRQGDTEAFF. The CDR3 DNA reads as TGTGCCAGCACACTCCGGCAGGGGGACACTGAAGCTTTCTTT.

The gene calls are TRBV5-1 and TRBJ2-7; D tentatively reads TRBD1 or TRBD2 (5 bases each). CDR1 is SGHRS and CDR2 is YFSETQ in the germline V gene. V was pared by 1 base and J by 2 bases, with 13 bases between. This CDR3 region has 15 residues. CDR3 loop: CASSLFAGAPYEQYF. The CDR3 DNA sequence: TGCGCCAGCAGCTTGTTCGCCGGGGCCCCCTACGAGCAGTACTTC.

The CDR3 loop is CASSQDERNSPLHF. The CDR3 coding sequence is TGTGCCAGCAGCCAAGATGAGCGGAATTCACCCCTCCACTTT. The chain carries TRBV4-2 and TRBJ1-6; D call uncertain. Trimming stripped 0 bases from V and 7 bases from J, with 7 bases between. Germline loops: CDR1 LGHNA, CDR2 YNFKEQ. The CDR3 is 14 residues long.

Concerning this clone itself: Germline is not matched at one junction end, which may reflect a read error. This chain uses TRBV6-5 with TRBJ2-5, with D maybe TRBD1 (5 bases). Germline loops: CDR1 MNHEY, CDR2 SVGAGI. This CDR3 contains 15 residues. For the CDR3, the DNA is TGTGCCAGCAGCCTAAACTACAGGAATCAAGAGGCCCAGTACTTC. Its translation is CASSLNYRNQEAQYF.

This clone appeared once. The chain uses TRBV20-1 and TRBJ1-1; TRBD1 is a possible D gene (6 bases). The CDR3 is 13 residues long. V dropped 3 bases and J dropped 3 bases, with 11 bases sitting between them. Germline V gene lookup returns CDR1 DFQATT and CDR2 SNEGSKA (reference sequence). This CDR3 reads CSASWGQYTEAFF. The CDR3 coding sequence is TGCAGTGCTAGTTGGGGGCAGTACACTGAAGCTTTCTTT.

The V and J genes are TRBV19 and TRBJ2-1, with 11 bases fitting TRBD1. Germline V gene lookup returns CDR1 LNHDA and CDR2 SQIVND (reference sequence). V lost 2 bases, J lost 3 bases, and 3 bases stayed unmatched. The CDR3 consists of 16 residues. The CDR3: CASSIWGTGGYNEQFF. The CDR3 DNA reads TGTGCCAGTAGTATATGGGGGACAGGGGGCTACAATGAGCAGTTCTTC.

The rearrangement joins TRBV7-9 to TRBJ2-1, with D possibly being TRBD2 (5 bases). CDR3 length: 15 amino acids. Looked up from germline, CDR1 is SEHNR and CDR2 is FQNEAQ (reference sequence). The V and J ends lost 6 bases and 11 bases respectively, with 23 bases between them. This CDR3 reads CASRPLGITRIQQFF. CDR3 coding DNA: TGTGCCAGCAGACCACTAGGGATAACGAGGATCCAGCAGTTCTTC.

The chain has TRBV2 and TRBJ1-6; possibly TRBD1 for D (5 bases). The CDR3 contains 15 residues. Germline V lookup: CDR1 SNHLY, CDR2 FYNNEI. With 5 bases removed from V and 9 bases from J, the gap between germline ends came to 17 bases. In DNA, the CDR3 is TGTGCCAGCAGTTTCTCAGGCGGGGGTATTTCACCCCTCCACTTT. Its translation: CASSFSGGGISPLHF.

This chain links TRBV7-8 with TRBJ1-5; 7 nucleotides agree with TRBD1. Germline V CDR1 and CDR2: SGHVS, FQNEAQ. This CDR3 region has 14 residues. Trimming removed 4 bases from V and 7 bases from J; junction bases left unmatched: 7. The DNA for the CDR3 is TGTGCCAGCAGCTCGAACAGGGGACGGCAGCCCCAGCATTTT. Its translation: CASSSNRGRQPQHF. Looking up the rest from reference TRBV7-8 and TRBJ1-5 gives the full variable domain: GAGVSQSPRYKVAKRGQDVALRCDPISGHVSLFWYQQALGQGPEFLTYFQNEAQLDKSGLPSDRFFAERPEGSVSTLKIQRTQQEDSAVYLCASSSNRGRQPQHFGDGTRLSIL.

This clone was seen a few times. The chain employs TRBV7-9 and TRBJ2-7; possible D gene TRBD2, 6 bases. CDR1 and CDR2 (germline): SEHNR, FQNEAQ (reference sequence). Trimming removed 5 bases from V and 5 bases from J, with 19 bases in between. The CDR3 consists of 15 residues. This CDR3 is CASSHGGSLGHEQYF. CDR3 DNA: TGTGCCAGCAGCCACGGGGGTTCTCTGGGCCACGAGCAGTACTTC. The whole variable domain, remainder taken from reference TRBV7-9 and TRBJ2-7, is DTGVSQNPRHKITKRGQNVTFRCDPISEHNRLYWYRQTLGQGPEFLTYFQNEAQLEKSRLLSDRFSAERPKGSFSTLEIQRTEQGDSAMYLCASSHGGSLGHEQYFGPGTRLTVT.

This rearrangement joins TRBV6-5 to TRBJ2-7; 8 bases map to TRBD1. J lost 4 bases, V lost 7 bases, and 9 bases had no gene match. The CDR3 loop spans 14 amino acids. Germline CDR1 is MNHEY and CDR2 is SVGAGI. CDR3 DNA: TGTGCCAGCAACTGGGGACAGGAAATTTACGAGCAGTACTTC. Protein: CASNWGQEIYEQYF.

This rearrangement joins TRBV7-3 to TRBJ2-2; TRBD2 matches at 9 bases. After removal of 1 base from V and 5 bases from J, the junction contained 5 bases not matched to a gene. Germline V gene sequence: CDR1 SGHTA, CDR2 FQGTGA. This CDR3 comprises 16 residues. The CDR3 nucleotides are TGTGCCAGCAGCTTAATCGCTAGCGGGGTAACCGGGGAGCTGTTTTTT. Translating gives CASSLIASGVTGELFF.

The chain employs TRBV10-3 and TRBJ1-1, with D unresolved. With 0 bases removed from V and 1 base from J, the gap between germline ends came to 9 bases. In germline, CDR1 is ENHRY, CDR2 SYGVKD. The length of the CDR3 is 15 residues. CDR3 amino acids: CAISESGIGNTEAFF. The CDR3, as DNA: TGTGCCATCAGTGAGTCAGGGATTGGGAACACTGAAGCTTTCTTT.

J is TRBJ2-1 and V is TRBV9, with 9 bases matching TRBD1. The CDR3 extends over 15 amino acids. Trimming took 3 bases from V and 9 from J; bases not matched to a gene: 10. CDR1 and CDR2 from the germline V gene are SGDLS and YYNGEE. In DNA, the CDR3 is TGTGCCAGCAGCGAGTGGACAGGGGAGGGGTTTGAGCAGTTCTTC. Protein product: CASSEWTGEGFEQFF.

The rearrangement joins TRBV28 to TRBJ1-2; maybe TRBD1 (5 bases). The CDR3 loop spans 15 amino acids. Looked up from germline, CDR1 is MDHEN and CDR2 is SYDVKM. V lost 6 bases and J 7 bases, leaving 21 bases between the germline ends. The CDR3 sequence is CASRILGQRGGGYTF. The CDR3 coding sequence is TGTGCCAGCAGGATACTCGGACAAAGGGGCGGTGGCTACACCTTC.

J is TRBJ2-3 and V is TRBV30; 8 bases line up with TRBD2. Germline V gene data show CDR1 as GTSNPN and CDR2 as SVGIG (reference sequence). The CDR3 consists of 14 residues. V was pared by 3 bases and J by 4 bases, with 6 bases of the junction left unmatched. The CDR3 DNA reads as TGTGCCTGGAGCCTGGGGACTAGATCAGATACGCAGTATTTT. This codes for CAWSLGTRSDTQYF. The whole variable domain, filled in from reference TRBV30 and TRBJ2-3, reads SQTIHQWPATLVQPVGSPLSLECTVEGTSNPNLYWYRQAAGRGLQLLFYSVGIGQISSEVPQNLSASRPQDRQFILSSKKLLLSDSGFYLCAWSLGTRSDTQYFGPGTRLTVL.

This clone showed up just once. V and J are TRBV6-2 or TRBV6-3 and TRBJ2-3, with TRBD2 identical over 7 bases. This CDR3 spans 18 amino acids. The V and J ends lost 6 bases and 7 bases, in that order; junction bases with no gene match: 22. Germline V gives CDR1 MNHEY, CDR2 SVGEGT. The CDR3: CASSSNQYGAGNTNTQYF. CDR3 DNA sequence: TGTGCCAGCAGCTCCAACCAATACGGAGCGGGGAATACGAATACGCAGTATTTT.

V is TRBV7-9 and J is TRBJ2-7; perhaps D is TRBD1 or TRBD2 (6 bases each). The V gene's germline CDR1 is SEHNR and CDR2 FQNEAQ (reference sequence). Between the trimmed V and J ends, which lost 2 bases and 3 bases, there was a span of 14 bases. The CDR3 contains 15 residues. CDR3 in DNA: TGTGCCAGCAGCTTACTAGCAGGGGAGGTCTACGAGCAGTACTTC. Translating it yields CASSLLAGEVYEQYF.

This rearrangement joins TRBV19 to TRBJ1-4; weak D call: TRBD1 (6 bases). The CDR3 sequence is 19 residues long. Looked up from germline, CDR1 is LNHDA and CDR2 is SQIVND (reference sequence). Trimming took 6 bases from V and 1 from J, leaving 24 bases between them. The CDR3 sequence is CASSPKFNRDWETNEKLFF. The CDR3 region has the DNA TGTGCCAGTAGCCCTAAATTTAACAGGGATTGGGAAACTAATGAAAAACTGTTTTTT.